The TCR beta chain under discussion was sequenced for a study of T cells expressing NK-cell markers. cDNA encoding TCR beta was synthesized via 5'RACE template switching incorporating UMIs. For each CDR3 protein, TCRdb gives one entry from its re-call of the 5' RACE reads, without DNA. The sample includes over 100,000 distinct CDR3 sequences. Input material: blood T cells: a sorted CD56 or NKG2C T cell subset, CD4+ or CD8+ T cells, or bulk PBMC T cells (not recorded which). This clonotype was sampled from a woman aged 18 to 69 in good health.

This CDR3 is CAISEDGTGELFF. V is TRBV10-3 and J is TRBJ2-2. This CDR3 spans 13 amino acids. The germline CDR1 and CDR2 sequences are ENHRY and SYGVKD.